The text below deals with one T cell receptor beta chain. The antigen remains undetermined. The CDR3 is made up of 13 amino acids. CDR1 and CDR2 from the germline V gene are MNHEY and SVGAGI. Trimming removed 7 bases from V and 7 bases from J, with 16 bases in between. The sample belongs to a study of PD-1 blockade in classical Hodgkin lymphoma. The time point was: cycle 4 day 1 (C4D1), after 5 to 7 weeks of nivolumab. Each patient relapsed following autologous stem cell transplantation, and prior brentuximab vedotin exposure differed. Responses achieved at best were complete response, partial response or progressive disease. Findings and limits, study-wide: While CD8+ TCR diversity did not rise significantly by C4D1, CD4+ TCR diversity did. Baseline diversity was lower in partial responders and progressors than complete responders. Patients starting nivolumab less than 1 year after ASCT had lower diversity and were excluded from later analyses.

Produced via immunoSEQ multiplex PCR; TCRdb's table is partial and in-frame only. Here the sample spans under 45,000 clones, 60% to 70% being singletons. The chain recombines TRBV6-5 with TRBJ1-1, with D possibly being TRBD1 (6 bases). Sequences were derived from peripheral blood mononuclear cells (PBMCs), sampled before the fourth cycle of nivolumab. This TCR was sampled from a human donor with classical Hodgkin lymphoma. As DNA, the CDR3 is TGTGCCAGCACCACTAGGGGGGTTTTTGAAGCTTTCTTT. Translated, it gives CASTTRGVFEAFF.